This T cell receptor beta chain appears in the sequencing data of a study of PD-1 blockade in mismatch repair-deficient tumors. Study background: All were previously treated, progressing patients with approximately 11 mismatch repair-deficient cancer types.

Generated by immunoSEQ multiplex PCR, the TCRdb table keeps only in-frame clones and is missing some. The table shows about 130,000 clones, with about nine tenths occurring only once. The CDR3 is made up of 18 amino acids. This clone was counted a few times. Its antigen is unknown. Overall study results and limits: Tumor-resident clones, often undetectable pretreatment in blood, expanded then contracted after pembrolizumab.

Every patient had mismatch repair deficiency by PCR or immunohistochemistry. The sequence came from an adult with mismatch repair-deficient cancer. The chain links TRBV21-1 to TRBJ2-7; the table assigns TRBD1, which was not confirmed against the DNA. TRBV21-1 is reported as a pseudogene. Source: peripheral blood, taken approximately 72 weeks after starting pembrolizumab. The CDR3 protein is CASSKAPLGHSNVYEQYF. CDR3 DNA sequence: TGTGCCAGCAGCAAAGCCCCCCTGGGACACTCGAACGTGTACGAGCAGTACTTC.